These 4 T cell receptor beta chains originate from one sample sequenced in a study of beta chain features in type 1 diabetes. Every isolated RNA sample was fully reverse transcribed, so sequencing captured expressed TCRB transcripts. Using immunoSEQ multiplex PCR, the repertoire was profiled, and TCRdb retains in-frame clones only, with some absent. The sample shows around 400,000 clones, roughly 12% of them seen only once. The sequencing sample was made of naive CD4+ T cells from blood. The receptors were gathered from a man between 18 and 35 years old in good health.

This clone came up a few times. This rearrangement joins TRBV4-3 to TRBJ2-5; TRBD2 might be the D (5 bases). V lost 0 bases and J 5 bases, leaving 16 bases between the germline ends. From germline, CDR1 is LGHNA and CDR2 YSLEER. This CDR3 is 16 amino acids long. CDR3 sequence: CASSQEALPGYETQYF. DNA of the CDR3: TGCGCCAGCAGCCAAGAGGCCCTCCCGGGGTACGAGACCCAGTACTTC.

This sequence joins TRBV6-6 and TRBJ1-1; D call uncertain. The CDR3 consists of 12 residues. Germline V lookup: CDR1 MNHNY, CDR2 SVGAGI (reference sequence). The ends were cut back, 2 bases at V and 4 bases at J, with 5 bases in the middle. CDR3 sequence: CASSYGGTEAFF. CDR3 nucleotide sequence: TGTGCCAGCAGTTACGGCGGCACTGAAGCTTTCTTT.

V usage is TRBV28 and J usage is TRBJ2-7; 8 nucleotides line up with TRBD1. CDR1 is MDHEN, CDR2 SYDVKM, per germline. The CDR3 has 14 residues. V trimming: 8 bases; J trimming: 7 bases; junction bases outside the gene matches: 13. The CDR3 sequence is CASRWTGLSREQYF. CDR3 DNA sequence: TGTGCCAGCCGTTGGACAGGGTTGTCGAGAGAGCAGTACTTC. Variable domain in full (rest from reference TRBV28 and TRBJ2-7): DVKVTQSSRYLVKRTGEKVFLECVQDMDHENMFWYRQDPGLGLRLIYFSYDVKMKEKGDIPEGYSVSREKKERFSLILESASTNQTSMYLCASRWTGLSREQYFGPGTRLTVT.

V gene TRBV4-3 combines with J gene TRBJ2-7; D gene uncertain. The germline gives CDR1 LGHNA, CDR2 YSLEER. The CDR3 loop spans 15 amino acids. The V and J ends lost 0 bases and 1 base respectively, with 10 bases between them. CDR3 amino acids: CASSQESDKSYEQYF. The CDR3, as DNA: TGCGCCAGCAGCCAAGAGTCAGACAAGTCCTACGAGCAGTACTTC.